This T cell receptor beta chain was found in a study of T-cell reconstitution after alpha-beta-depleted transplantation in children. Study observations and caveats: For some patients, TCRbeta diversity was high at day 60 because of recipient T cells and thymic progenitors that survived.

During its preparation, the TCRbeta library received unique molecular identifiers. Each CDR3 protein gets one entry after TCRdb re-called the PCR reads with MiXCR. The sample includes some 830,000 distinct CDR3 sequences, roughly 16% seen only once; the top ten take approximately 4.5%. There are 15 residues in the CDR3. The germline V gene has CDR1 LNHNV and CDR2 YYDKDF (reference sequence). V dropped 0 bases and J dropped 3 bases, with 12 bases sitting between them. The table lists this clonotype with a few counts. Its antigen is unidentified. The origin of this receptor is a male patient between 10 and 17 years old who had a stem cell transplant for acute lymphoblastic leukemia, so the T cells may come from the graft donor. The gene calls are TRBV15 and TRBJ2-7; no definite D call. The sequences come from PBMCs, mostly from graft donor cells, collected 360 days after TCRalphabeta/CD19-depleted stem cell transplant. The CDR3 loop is CATSRDRTGFYEQYF. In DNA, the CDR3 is TGTGCCACCAGCAGAGATCGTACCGGATTCTACGAGCAGTACTTC. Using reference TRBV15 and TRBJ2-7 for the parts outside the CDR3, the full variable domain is DAMVIQNPRYQVTQFGKPVTLSCSQTLNHNVMYWYQQKSSQAPKLLFHYYDKDFNNEADTPDNFQSRRPNTSFCFLDIRSPGLGDTAMYLCATSRDRTGFYEQYFGPGTRLTVT.